This T cell receptor (beta chain) is drawn from a study of shared clonotypes between healthy human individuals. Study-wide background: The plates for each donor numbered three CD4 naive, three CD4 memory, two CD8 naive and one CD8 memory. Findings of the study overall: Tissues were not sampled, only blood, and their repertoires likely differ.

V was clipped by 5 bases and J by 6 bases; unmatched bases: 9. This CDR3 spans 15 amino acids. Germline lookup yields CDR1 SEHNR and CDR2 FQNEAQ (reference sequence). Replicate PCRs run on sorted subsets employed 150 to 250 ng DNA, some 33,000 T cell genomes. Repertoires were generated with immunoSEQ multiplex PCR, while TCRdb's copy carries only in-frame clones and drops some. Here the sample spans roughly 2.1 million clones, roughly 91% being singletons. A note on this clone: Its cognate antigen is unknown.

In the naive CD8 group, cells lacked CD45RO and were positively selected for CCR7, so terminally differentiated effector memory CD45RA+ cells were left out. Sample: naive CD8+ T cells from PBMCs. This receptor was identified in a man aged 18 to 29 in good health. Some clones in this sample may be carry-over from other donors' samples. The gene calls are TRBV7-9 and TRBJ2-3; 9 bases map to TRBD1. The CDR3 reads CASSPRDRVEDTQYF. Written as DNA, the CDR3 is TGTGCCAGCAGCCCCCGGGACAGGGTAGAGGATACGCAGTATTTT.